The entry below describes one T cell receptor (beta chain). What this receptor recognizes is not known. Base qualities were left out, and no much larger clone turns up one base away. The sample's time point label is to be understood as: cycle 2 day 1 (C2D1) of nivolumab. Every trial patient had relapsed following autologous stem cell transplantation, and prior brentuximab vedotin exposure was what differed among cohorts A, B and C. The trial cohort comprised 56 patients with relapsed/refractory classical Hodgkin lymphoma whose best overall responses were complete response, partial response or progressive disease. Single-agent nivolumab was administered to trial patients in the multi-cohort phase II CheckMate 205 trial. An independent review committee assessed best overall response by applying the 2007 International Working Group response criteria. Trial PBMCs were collected just before the start of nivolumab (C1D1) and during therapy at cycle 2 day 1 and cycle 4 day 1. Peripheral blood was collected in 8 mL Vacutainer Cell Preparation Tubes, from which PBMCs were isolated by centrifugation and then cryopreserved.

The Qiagen DNeasy kit was used to extract genomic DNA both from unsorted PBMCs and from the negatively selected CD4+ and CD8+ fractions. TCR beta CDR3 regions were amplified by immunoSEQ multiplex PCR using primers annealing to V and J segments. A synthetic immune receptor repertoire was used to minimize amplification bias, and any remaining bias was removed computationally after sequencing. Processing in the source paper ran as follows. Custom Python scripts were used to quantify repertoire diversity as the Shannon entropy index. Unsorted, CD4+ and CD8+ repertoires were analyzed separately, except for combined analyses in which CD4+ and CD8+ sequences were merged in silico. Clonal expansion was defined as at least a 2-fold frequency increase after treatment relative to C1D1, with a pseudocount of 0.5 for undetected baseline clones. Clones with 0 or 1 copy at C1D1 were defined as singleton clones, while clones with 2 or more copies were defined as non-singleton clones. Clones expanded in unsorted samples were annotated as CD4+, CD8+ or unknown by matching protein sequences in sorted samples from the same patient. Wilcoxon tests were applied to paired samples to test diversity changes from C1D1 to C4D1. Imported from immuneACCESS, the table was reduced by TCRdb to in-frame sequences with V and J called. These copies leave out some clones; in studies compared against another copy, an unresolved V gene accounts for under half, and the cause of the remainder is not known. V, J and clone size reflect that table, while D and trimming were determined from the DNA. Here the sample has about 150,000 clones; 78% occur a single time. The ten largest clones add up to 7.5% to 9.5% of the sample.

This sample was included in a study of PD-1 blockade in classical Hodgkin lymphoma (TCRdb year 2020). Turning to the overall study: Nivolumab dosing was 3 mg/kg intravenously every 2 weeks, continuing until either disease progression or unacceptable toxicity. A peripheral blood immune signature of response to PD-1 blockade in classical Hodgkin lymphoma was defined using TCR beta sequencing and CyTOF. Overall results and qualifications from the work: By C4D1, a significant rise was seen in CD4+ TCR diversity but not in CD8+ TCR diversity (p=0.0027 vs p=0.16), and the rise was most apparent among complete responders (p=0.02). Baseline TCR diversity was reported to be lower in newly diagnosed patients than in healthy donors, and even lower in relapsed/refractory patients. The study was limited to a single clinical trial cohort, and causes of repertoire differences, possibly disease activity or prior therapy, remained undefined. Lower diversity was seen in patients whose nivolumab began less than 1 year after ASCT, and these patients were left out of later analyses so that immune reconstitution would not confound the results. Trial patients with a complete response had baseline diversity similar to that of newly diagnosed patients, while partial responders and progressors had significantly lower diversity.

The CDR3 measures 14 amino acids from cysteine to phenylalanine. The only DNA kept is the CDR3, 42 bases in frame from the first base. CDR1 SGHAT and CDR2 FQDESV are derived from the germline V gene (reference sequence). Cut back by 1 base and 6 bases, the V and J ends lie 13 bases apart. This sequence uses TRBV11-1 and TRBJ2-7, with the D gene possibly TRBD1 or TRBD2, each one fitting 5 bases. The clonotype comes from a human donor with classical Hodgkin lymphoma. The input for sequencing was peripheral blood mononuclear cells (PBMCs), taken before the second cycle of nivolumab. The nucleotide sequence is TGTGCCAGCAGCTTAGGACTATCAGGGACCGAGCAGTACTTC. Its amino acids are CASSLGLSGTEQYF.